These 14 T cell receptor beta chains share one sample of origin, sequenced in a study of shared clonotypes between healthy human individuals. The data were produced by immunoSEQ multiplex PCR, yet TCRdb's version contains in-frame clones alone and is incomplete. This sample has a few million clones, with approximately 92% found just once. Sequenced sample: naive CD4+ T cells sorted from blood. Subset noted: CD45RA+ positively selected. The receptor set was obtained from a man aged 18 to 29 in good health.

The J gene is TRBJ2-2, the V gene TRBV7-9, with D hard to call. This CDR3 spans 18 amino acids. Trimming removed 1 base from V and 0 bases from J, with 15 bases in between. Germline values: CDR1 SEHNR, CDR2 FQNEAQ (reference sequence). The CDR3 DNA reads TGTGCCAGCAGCTTAGGCCTCCTCCCGGCGCCGAACACCGGGGAGCTGTTTTTT. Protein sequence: CASSLGLLPAPNTGELFF.

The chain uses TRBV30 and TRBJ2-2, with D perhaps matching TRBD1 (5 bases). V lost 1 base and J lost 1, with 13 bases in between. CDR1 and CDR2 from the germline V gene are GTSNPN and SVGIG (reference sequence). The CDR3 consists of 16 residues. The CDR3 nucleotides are TGTGCCTGGAGTGGGGTTTGGGGCAAGAACACCGGGGAGCTGTTTTTT. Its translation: CAWSGVWGKNTGELFF.

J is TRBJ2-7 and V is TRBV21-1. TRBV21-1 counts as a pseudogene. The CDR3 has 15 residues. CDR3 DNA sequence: TGTGCCAGCAGCAAAGGGGCGAGGGGCACCTACGAGCAGTACTTC. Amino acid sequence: CASSKGARGTYEQYF.

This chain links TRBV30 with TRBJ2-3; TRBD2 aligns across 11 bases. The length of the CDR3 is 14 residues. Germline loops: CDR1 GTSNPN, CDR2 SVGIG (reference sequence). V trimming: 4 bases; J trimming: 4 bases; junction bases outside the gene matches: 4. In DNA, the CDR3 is TGTGCCTGGAAACTAGCGGGGGCTCCAGATACGCAGTATTTT. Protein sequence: CAWKLAGAPDTQYF.

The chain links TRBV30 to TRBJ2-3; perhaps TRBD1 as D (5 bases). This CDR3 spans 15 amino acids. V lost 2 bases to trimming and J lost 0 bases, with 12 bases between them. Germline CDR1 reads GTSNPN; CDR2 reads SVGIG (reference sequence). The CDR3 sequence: CAWSLGQGSTDTQYF. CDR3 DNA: TGTGCCTGGAGTCTTGGCCAGGGTAGCACAGATACGCAGTATTTT.

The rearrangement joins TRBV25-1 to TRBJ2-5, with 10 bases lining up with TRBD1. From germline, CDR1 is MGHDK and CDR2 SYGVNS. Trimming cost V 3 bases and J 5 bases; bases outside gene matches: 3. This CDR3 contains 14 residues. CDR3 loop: CASSDEDRGETQYF. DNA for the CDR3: TGTGCCAGCAGTGATGAGGACAGGGGGGAGACCCAGTACTTC.

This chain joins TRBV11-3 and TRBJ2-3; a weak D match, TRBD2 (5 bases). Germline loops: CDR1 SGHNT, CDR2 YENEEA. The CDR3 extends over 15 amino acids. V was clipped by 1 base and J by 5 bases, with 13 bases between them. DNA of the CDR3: TGTGCCAGCAGCTTAGGAGGGAAAGGTGGAGATACGCAGTATTTT. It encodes CASSLGGKGGDTQYF.

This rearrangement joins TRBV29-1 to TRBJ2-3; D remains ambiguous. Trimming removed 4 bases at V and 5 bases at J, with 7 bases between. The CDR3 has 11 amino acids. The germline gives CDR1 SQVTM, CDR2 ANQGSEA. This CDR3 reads CSVGPKDTQYF. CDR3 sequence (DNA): TGCAGCGTTGGTCCAAAAGATACGCAGTATTTT.

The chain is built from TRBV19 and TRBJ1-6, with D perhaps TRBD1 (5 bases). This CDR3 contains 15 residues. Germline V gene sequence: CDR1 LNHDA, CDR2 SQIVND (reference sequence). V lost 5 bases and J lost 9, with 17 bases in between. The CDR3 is CASSATVTWGSPLHF. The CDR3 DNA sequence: TGTGCCAGTAGTGCGACAGTTACGTGGGGTTCACCCCTCCACTTT. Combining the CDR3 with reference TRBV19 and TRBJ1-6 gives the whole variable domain DGGITQSPKYLFRKEGQNVTLSCEQNLNHDAMYWYRQDPGQGLRLIYYSQIVNDFQKGDIAEGYSVSREKKESFPLTVTSAQKNPTAFYLCASSATVTWGSPLHFGNGTRLTVT.

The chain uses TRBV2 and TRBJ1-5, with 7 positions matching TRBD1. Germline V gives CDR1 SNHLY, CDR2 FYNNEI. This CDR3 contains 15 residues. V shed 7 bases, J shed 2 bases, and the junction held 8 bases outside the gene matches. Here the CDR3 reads CASKVGGAGNQPQHF. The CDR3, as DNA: TGTGCCAGCAAGGTAGGGGGCGCCGGCAATCAGCCCCAGCATTTT.

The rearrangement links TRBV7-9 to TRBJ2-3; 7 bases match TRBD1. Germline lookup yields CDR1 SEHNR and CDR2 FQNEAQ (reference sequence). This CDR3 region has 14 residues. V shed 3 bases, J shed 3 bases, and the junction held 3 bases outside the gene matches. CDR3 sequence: CASSFEQGTDTQYF. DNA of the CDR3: TGTGCCAGCAGCTTTGAACAGGGGACAGATACGCAGTATTTT.

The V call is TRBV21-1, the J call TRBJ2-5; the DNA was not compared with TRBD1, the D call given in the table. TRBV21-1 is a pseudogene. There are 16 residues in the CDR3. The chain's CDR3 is CASSRRDTGVRETQYF. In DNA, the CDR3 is TGTGCCAGCAGCCGAAGGGATACAGGGGTACGAGAGACCCAGTACTTC.

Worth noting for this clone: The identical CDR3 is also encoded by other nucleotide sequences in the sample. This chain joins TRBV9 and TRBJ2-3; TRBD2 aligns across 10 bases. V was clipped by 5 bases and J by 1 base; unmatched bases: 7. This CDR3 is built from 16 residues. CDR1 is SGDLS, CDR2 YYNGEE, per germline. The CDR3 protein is CASSEGLATRTDTQYF. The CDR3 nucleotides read TGTGCCAGCAGTGAGGGACTAGCGACTCGCACAGATACGCAGTATTTT.

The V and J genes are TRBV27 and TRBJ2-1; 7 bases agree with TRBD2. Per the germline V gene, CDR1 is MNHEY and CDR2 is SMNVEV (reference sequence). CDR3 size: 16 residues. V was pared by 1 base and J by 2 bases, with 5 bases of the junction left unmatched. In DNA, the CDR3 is TGTGCCAGCAGTTTATGGGGCGGGAGTGCCTACAATGAGCAGTTCTTC. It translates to CASSLWGGSAYNEQFF.